What follows are 30 T cell receptor beta chains derived from one specimen sequenced in a study of T cells in Graves' hyperthyroidism and ophthalmopathy. Amplification yielded TCR beta CDR3 regions, with RNA transcripts as the source. The HTBI primer set was used in a first-round RT-PCR of the TCR CDR3. MiXCR, run by TCRdb on the multiplex PCR reads, gives a single entry per CDR3 protein. The sample holds about 410,000 distinct CDR3 sequences; under 15% are singletons and the top ten take about 13%. The sequencing input was blood. Receptors were obtained from a man younger than 30 with Graves' ophthalmopathy.

In its sample, this clonotype was seen many times. The genes are TRBV6-2 or TRBV6-3 and TRBJ2-1; maybe TRBD2 (7 bases). Germline CDR1 and CDR2: MNHEY and SVGEGT. The CDR3 is 14 residues long. Trimming removed 6 bases at V and 7 bases at J, with 16 bases between. The CDR3 region is CASSKWGRGNEQFF. DNA for the CDR3: TGTGCCAGCAGCAAATGGGGGAGGGGGAATGAGCAGTTCTTC.

The chain links TRBV11-2 to TRBJ2-1; no reliable D call. CDR3 size: 15 residues. Germline lookup yields CDR1 SGHAT and CDR2 FQNNGV. V was pared by 0 bases and J by 8 bases, with 14 bases between. DNA for the CDR3: TGTGCCAGCAGCTTAGATCATATGTCGACCGATGAGCAGTTCTTC. Its translation is CASSLDHMSTDEQFF.

Regarding this clonotype: It may be a read error: a sequence one base away is much more abundant. CDR3 nucleotides: TGTGCCAGCAGCGTAAGGGGGATCGCAACTAATGAAAAACTGTTTTTT. Protein sequence: CASSVRGIATNEKLFF. This chain joins TRBV7-9 and TRBJ1-4; D possibly corresponds to TRBD1 (6 bases). V lost 5 bases to trimming and J lost 0 bases, with 13 bases between them. CDR3 length: 16 amino acids. Germline loops: CDR1 SEHNR, CDR2 FQNEAQ (reference sequence).

There are many counts of this clonotype. V gene TRBV11-2 combines with J gene TRBJ1-2; D is perhaps TRBD1 (5 bases). Germline V gives CDR1 SGHAT, CDR2 FQNNGV. V was shortened by 1 base and J by 7 bases, with 10 bases between the two germline ends. CDR3 length: 13 amino acids. The CDR3 here is CASSLVVGTGYTF. CDR3 sequence (DNA): TGTGCCAGCAGCTTAGTGGTGGGGACTGGCTACACCTTC. Based on the CDR3 plus reference TRBV11-2 and TRBJ1-2, the full variable domain is EAGVAQSPRYKIIEKRQSVAFWCNPISGHATLYWYQQILGQGPKLLIQFQNNGVVDDSQLPKDRFSAERLKGVDSTLKIQPAKLEDSAVYLCASSLVVGTGYTFGSGTRLTVV.

This clonotype was picked up a small number of times. This chain uses TRBV7-9 with TRBJ2-2; no reliable D call. The germline V gene has CDR1 SEHNR and CDR2 FQNEAQ (reference sequence). CDR3 length: 15 amino acids. V was trimmed by 5 bases and J by 3 bases, leaving 13 bases between them. CDR3 sequence reads: CASSPRLDHTGELFF. In DNA, the CDR3 is TGTGCCAGCAGCCCCAGGTTGGACCACACCGGGGAGCTGTTTTTT.

This sequence joins TRBV5-4 and TRBJ2-5; 7 positions agree with TRBD1. J was trimmed by 2 bases and V by 2 bases; bases with no gene match: 12. The CDR3 runs to 17 residues. Per germline, CDR1 SGHNT and CDR2 YYREEE (reference sequence). The CDR3, as DNA: TGTGCCAGCAGCTTTGGGACCCCAGGGGACAGTCAAGAGACCCAGTACTTC. This encodes CASSFGTPGDSQETQYF.

This clonotype was seen repeatedly, ten times or more. The V call is TRBV15, the J call TRBJ1-2; D may be TRBD1 (5 bases). The V end was cut by 2 bases, the J end by 6 bases, with 7 bases between. Germline V CDR1 and CDR2: LNHNV, YYDKDF (reference sequence). There are 12 residues in the CDR3. This CDR3 reads CATSRRRDGYTF. CDR3 sequence (DNA): TGTGCCACCAGCAGACGCAGGGATGGCTACACCTTC.

This clonotype appeared many times. The chain links TRBV18 to TRBJ1-1; 8 bases line up with TRBD1. Germline lookup yields CDR1 KGHSH and CDR2 LQKENI. With 5 bases clipped from V and 11 bases from J, the junction kept 7 bases outside the gene matches. The CDR3 extends over 12 amino acids. CDR3 residues: CASSSTGESAFF. CDR3 DNA: TGTGCCAGCTCATCGACAGGGGAGAGCGCTTTCTTT.

This clonotype was seen repeatedly, ten times or more. This chain uses TRBV3-1 with TRBJ1-3; D is undetermined. CDR1 LGHDT and CDR2 YNNKEL come from the germline V gene (reference sequence). The CDR3 is 16 amino acids. V lost 1 base and J 0 bases, leaving 10 bases between the germline ends. Here the CDR3 DNA reads TGTGCCAGCAGCCAAGGTCTCGTGTTCTCTGGAAACACCATATATTTT. The encoded protein is CASSQGLVFSGNTIYF.

The rearrangement uses TRBV5-1 and TRBJ2-7; 8 bases match TRBD2. Unmatched junction bases numbered 9, after V lost 5 bases and J lost 2 bases. CDR3 size: 15 residues. Germline CDR1 reads SGHRS; CDR2 reads YFSETQ. This CDR3 is CASRGAGGTTYEQYF. The DNA of the CDR3 is TGCGCCAGCAGGGGGGCGGGAGGCACTACCTACGAGCAGTACTTC.

Turning to this clonotype: A much larger clone differs by one base, so this may be a read error. This chain uses TRBV12-5 with TRBJ2-7; D unresolved. Trimming stripped 0 bases from V and 2 bases from J, with 11 bases between. Per germline, CDR1 LGHNT and CDR2 FRNRAP. This CDR3 comprises 15 residues. CDR3 sequence (DNA): TGTGCTAGTGGTTTGGTACCCAGCATTACCTACGAGCAGTACTTC. Translated: CASGLVPSITYEQYF. The variable domain in full, with the rest retrieved from reference TRBV12-5 and TRBJ2-7, is DARVTQTPRHKVTEMGQEVTMRCQPILGHNTVFWYRQTMMQGLELLAYFRNRAPLDDSGMPKDRFSAEMPDATLATLKIQPSEPRDSAVYFCASGLVPSITYEQYFGPGTRLTVT.

This clonotype occurred many times. This chain uses TRBV7-8 with TRBJ1-1; D is perhaps TRBD1 (5 bases). Trimming removed 5 bases from V and 4 bases from J, with 17 bases in between. The CDR3 loop spans 15 amino acids. Germline V CDR1 and CDR2: SGHVS, FQNEAQ. CDR3 DNA: TGTGCCAGCAGCCCAGGGAGCAGTTCACCCACTGAAGCTTTCTTT. Amino acids: CASSPGSSSPTEAFF. The entire variable domain, with the rest obtained from reference TRBV7-8 and TRBJ1-1, is as follows: GAGVSQSPRYKVAKRGQDVALRCDPISGHVSLFWYQQALGQGPEFLTYFQNEAQLDKSGLPSDRFFAERPEGSVSTLKIQRTQQEDSAVYLCASSPGSSSPTEAFFGQGTRLTVV.

The chain recombines TRBV4-1 with TRBJ2-1, with unresolved D. Trimming stripped 4 bases from V and 0 bases from J, with 13 bases between. The CDR3 has 16 residues. In germline, CDR1 is MGHRA, CDR2 YSYEKL. The CDR3 nucleotides are TGCGCCAGCAGCCCCATTTCTTGGAGCTCCTACAATGAGCAGTTCTTC. It is translated as CASSPISWSSYNEQFF.

The chain carries TRBV7-4 and TRBJ2-1, with 9 positions matching TRBD1. Germline-derived CDR1 and CDR2 are SGHVT and SQSDAQ. This CDR3 spans 12 amino acids. Trimming took 9 bases from V and 8 from J; bases not matched to a gene: 5. CDR3 sequence (DNA): TGTGCCAGTCCGGGACAGGGCCATGAGCAGTTCTTC. Translating gives CASPGQGHEQFF.

This clonotype appeared many times. V is TRBV15 and J is TRBJ2-3; 9 nucleotides align to TRBD2. This CDR3 is built from 15 residues. Per germline, CDR1 LNHNV and CDR2 YYDKDF (reference sequence). V was pared by 8 bases and J by 4 bases, with 10 bases of the junction left unmatched. Here the CDR3 reads CATDFGGGAADTQYF. CDR3 DNA: TGTGCCACCGACTTTGGCGGGGGGGCCGCAGATACGCAGTATTTT.

This chain uses TRBV19 with TRBJ1-5; 7 positions agree with TRBD1. V was pared by 3 bases and J by 1 base, with 3 bases of the junction left unmatched. Germline V gene data show CDR1 as LNHDA and CDR2 as SQIVND (reference sequence). The CDR3 sequence is 15 residues long. DNA of the CDR3: TGTGCCAGTAGTATCGGGACAGTAAGCAATCAGCCCCAGCATTTT. It is translated as CASSIGTVSNQPQHF.

This clonotype was recorded many times. The rearrangement uses TRBV15 and TRBJ2-2, with 9 bases fitting TRBD2. The V segment lost 3 bases and the J segment 2 bases; nucleotides outside the gene matches: 1. The CDR3 has 15 residues. Per the germline V gene, CDR1 is LNHNV and CDR2 is YYDKDF (reference sequence). The CDR3 protein is CATSRTSGNTGELFF. CDR3 sequence (DNA): TGTGCCACCAGCAGGACTAGCGGAAACACCGGGGAGCTGTTTTTT.

Concerning this clonotype itself: Germline and junction disagree at one end, which may indicate a read error. The chain is built from TRBV7-2 and TRBJ2-7; 9 bases line up with TRBD2. This CDR3 is 16 amino acids long. Germline V gene lookup returns CDR1 SGHTA and CDR2 FQGNSA. Here the CDR3 DNA reads TGTGCCAGCAGCTTAGAGACTAGCGGCCCAACCTACGAGAAGTACTTC. It is translated as CASSLETSGPTYEKYF.

There are many counts of this clonotype. V gene TRBV27 combines with J gene TRBJ2-7; D not certain. CDR1 and CDR2 from the germline V gene are MNHEY and SMNVEV (reference sequence). The CDR3 covers 12 residues. V dropped 8 bases and J dropped 8 bases, with 16 bases sitting between them. CDR3 sequence reads: CASGQFLRQQYF. DNA for the CDR3: TGTGCCAGCGGGCAATTCTTACGACAGCAGTACTTC.

This clonotype has at least ten counts. V gene TRBV19 combines with J gene TRBJ2-3, with 13 bases aligning to TRBD2. The CDR3 consists of 16 residues. CDR1 and CDR2 from the germline V gene are LNHDA and SQIVND (reference sequence). V shed 6 bases, J shed 7 bases, and the junction held 10 bases outside the gene matches. CDR3 in amino acids: CASSRLAGGRGNTQYF. The CDR3 coding sequence is TGTGCCAGTAGCAGACTAGCGGGGGGACGAGGAAATACGCAGTATTTT. The full variable domain, in which reference TRBV19 and TRBJ2-3 provide the parts outside the CDR3, is DGGITQSPKYLFRKEGQNVTLSCEQNLNHDAMYWYRQDPGQGLRLIYYSQIVNDFQKGDIAEGYSVSREKKESFPLTVTSAQKNPTAFYLCASSRLAGGRGNTQYFGPGTRLTVL.

V is TRBV11-3 and J is TRBJ2-7, with D possibly TRBD2 on 5 matching bases. The germline V and J ends were trimmed by 6 bases and 2 bases, with 11 bases remaining between them. Germline-derived CDR1 and CDR2 are SGHNT and YENEEA. This CDR3 is 13 amino acids long. The CDR3 loop is CASSQSGAYEQYF. Here the CDR3 DNA reads TGTGCCAGCAGTCAAAGCGGAGCCTACGAGCAGTACTTC.

In its sample, this clonotype was seen many times. CDR3: CASSLRVGARDEQYF. The CDR3 coding sequence is TGTGCCAGCAGCTTACGGGTGGGGGCTAGGGACGAGCAGTACTTC. The rearrangement uses TRBV7-2 and TRBJ2-7, with D possibly being TRBD1 (6 bases). The CDR3 runs 15 residues. V gave up 2 bases and J gave up 5 bases, with 16 bases separating them. Germline lookup yields CDR1 SGHTA and CDR2 FQGNSA.

This clonotype showed up many times. The genes are TRBV11-3 and TRBJ2-7; no reliable D call. The CDR3 is 16 residues long. Trimming removed 5 bases at V and 3 bases at J, with 20 bases between. Germline V gene data show CDR1 as SGHNT and CDR2 as YENEEA. The CDR3 coding sequence is TGTGCCAGCAGCACCCACGTCTCCAGGAGTTACTACGAGCAGTACTTC. The encoded protein is CASSTHVSRSYYEQYF.

The CDR3 sequence: CASSPKQGSYEQYF. The CDR3 nucleotides read TGTGCCAGCAGCCCAAAGCAGGGCTCCTACGAGCAGTACTTC. The gene calls are TRBV11-2 and TRBJ2-7, with a tentative D call TRBD1 (5 bases). Germline CDR1 and CDR2: SGHAT and FQNNGV. V shed 5 bases and J shed 0 bases, with 11 bases lying between them. This CDR3 region has 14 residues. Full variable domain (outside the CDR3, taken from reference TRBV11-2 and TRBJ2-7): EAGVAQSPRYKIIEKRQSVAFWCNPISGHATLYWYQQILGQGPKLLIQFQNNGVVDDSQLPKDRFSAERLKGVDSTLKIQPAKLEDSAVYLCASSPKQGSYEQYFGPGTRLTVT.

V gene TRBV11-3 combines with J gene TRBJ1-3, with TRBD1 identical over 7 bases. V dropped 5 bases and J dropped 9; count of bases not matched to a gene: 13. CDR3 size: 15 residues. Germline V lookup: CDR1 SGHNT, CDR2 YENEEA. As DNA, the CDR3 is TGTGCCAGCAGCATGGGACAGTCCCATTTCGGCACCATATATTTT. Translated: CASSMGQSHFGTIYF. Combining the CDR3 with reference TRBV11-3 and TRBJ1-3 gives the whole variable domain EAGVVQSPRYKIIEKKQPVAFWCNPISGHNTLYWYLQNLGQGPELLIRYENEEAVDDSQLPKDRFSAERLKGVDSTLKIQPAELGDSAVYLCASSMGQSHFGTIYFGEGSWLTVV.

This clonotype was detected only a few times. The rearrangement joins TRBV20-1 to TRBJ2-5, with TRBD2 matching over 8 bases. The junction had 11 bases not matched to a gene; V was cut back by 3 bases and J by 5 bases. The CDR3 sequence is 15 residues long. Per the germline V gene, CDR1 is DFQATT and CDR2 is SNEGSKA (reference sequence). The CDR3 DNA is TGCAGTGCTAGTCCCAGCGGGAGCGCCTGGGAGACCCAGTACTTC. It yields the protein CSASPSGSAWETQYF.

This clonotype was seen ten or more times. The CDR3 here is CASSSLSGGSYNEQFF. The DNA of the CDR3 is TGTGCCAGCAGCAGCCTTAGCGGGGGCTCCTACAATGAGCAGTTCTTC. This chain connects TRBV11-2 to TRBJ2-1; TRBD2 matches at 9 bases. The CDR3 loop spans 16 amino acids. The trim removed 5 bases at V and 0 bases at J, leaving 5 bases unmatched. In germline, CDR1 is SGHAT, CDR2 FQNNGV.

This clonotype appeared many times. J is TRBJ2-7 and V is TRBV11-1, with D possibly being TRBD1 or TRBD2 (5 bases each). Germline V gene lookup returns CDR1 SGHAT and CDR2 FQDESV (reference sequence). V was pared by 2 bases and J by 1 base, with 9 bases between. CDR3 length: 14 amino acids. In DNA form, the CDR3 reads TGTGCCAGCAGCTTACGGGGCAGGTCCTACGAGCAGTACTTC. The encoded protein is CASSLRGRSYEQYF.

A single count supports this clonotype. This may stem from a read error, because a much larger clone lies one nucleotide away. This rearrangement joins TRBV30 to TRBJ2-7; D is perhaps TRBD2 (5 bases). CDR1 GTSNPN and CDR2 SVGIG come from the germline V gene (reference sequence). With 2 bases removed from V and 7 bases from J, the gap between germline ends came to 18 bases. The CDR3 runs to 14 residues. In nucleotides, the CDR3 is TGTGCCTGGAGTAAGCTCGGGGATAAAAGGGAGCAGTACTTC. Translation: CAWSKLGDKREQYF. Variable domain in full (rest from reference TRBV30 and TRBJ2-7): SQTIHQWPATLVQPVGSPLSLECTVEGTSNPNLYWYRQAAGRGLQLLFYSVGIGQISSEVPQNLSASRPQDRQFILSSKKLLLSDSGFYLCAWSKLGDKREQYFGPGTRLTVT.

This clonotype was seen repeatedly, ten times or more. The chain joins TRBV15 to TRBJ1-1; D unclear. The CDR3 totals 12 residues. Germline V gene data show CDR1 as LNHNV and CDR2 as YYDKDF (reference sequence). V lost 8 bases to trimming and J lost 3 bases, with 10 bases between them. CDR3 coding DNA: TGTGCCACCGGTGATACCTACACTGAAGCTTTCTTT. This translates into CATGDTYTEAFF. Drawing the rest from reference TRBV15 and TRBJ1-1, the complete variable domain is DAMVIQNPRYQVTQFGKPVTLSCSQTLNHNVMYWYQQKSSQAPKLLFHYYDKDFNNEADTPDNFQSRRPNTSFCFLDIRSPGLGDTAMYLCATGDTYTEAFFGQGTRLTVV.